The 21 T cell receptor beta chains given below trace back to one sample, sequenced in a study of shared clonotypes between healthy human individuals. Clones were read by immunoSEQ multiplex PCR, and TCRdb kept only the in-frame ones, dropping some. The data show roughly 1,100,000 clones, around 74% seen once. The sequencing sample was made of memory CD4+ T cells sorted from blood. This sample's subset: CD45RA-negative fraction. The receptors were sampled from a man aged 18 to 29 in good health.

Here the CDR3 reads CASSVSGYNEQFF. The CDR3 nucleotides are TGTGCCAGCAGCGTTAGCGGTTACAATGAGCAGTTCTTC. The chain joins TRBV7-3 to TRBJ2-1, with TRBD2 as a possible D gene (6 bases). Germline V lookup: CDR1 SGHTA, CDR2 FQGTGA. V was pared by 5 bases and J by 4 bases, with 9 bases between. CDR3 length: 13 residues.

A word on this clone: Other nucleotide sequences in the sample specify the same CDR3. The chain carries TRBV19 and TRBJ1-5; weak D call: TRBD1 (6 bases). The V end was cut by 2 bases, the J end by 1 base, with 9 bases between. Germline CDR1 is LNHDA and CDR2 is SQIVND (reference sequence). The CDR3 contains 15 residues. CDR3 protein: CASSISGQSNQPQHF. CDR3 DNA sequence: TGTGCCAGTAGTATATCTGGACAGAGCAATCAGCCCCAGCATTTT.

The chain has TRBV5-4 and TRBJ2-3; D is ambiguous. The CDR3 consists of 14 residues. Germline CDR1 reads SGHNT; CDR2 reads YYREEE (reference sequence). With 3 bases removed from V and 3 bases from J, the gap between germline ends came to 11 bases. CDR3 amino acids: CASSSNPGTDTQYF. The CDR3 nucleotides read TGTGCCAGCAGCTCCAACCCCGGGACAGATACGCAGTATTTT.

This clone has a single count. The CDR3 DNA sequence: TGCAGCGTTGGAGGGAGTCACGGACAGCCCCAGCATTTT. Residues: CSVGGSHGQPQHF. V and J are TRBV29-1 and TRBJ1-5; no clear D gene. The CDR3 spans 13 residues. Trimming took off 4 bases at V and 7 bases at J, with 14 bases between the two ends. Germline V gives CDR1 SQVTM, CDR2 ANQGSEA.

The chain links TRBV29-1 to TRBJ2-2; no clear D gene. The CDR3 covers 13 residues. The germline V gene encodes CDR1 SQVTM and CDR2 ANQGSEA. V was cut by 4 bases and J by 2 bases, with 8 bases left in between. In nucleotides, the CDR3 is TGCAGCGTTGGGCAGATCAACACCGGGGAGCTGTTTTTT. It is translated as CSVGQINTGELFF.

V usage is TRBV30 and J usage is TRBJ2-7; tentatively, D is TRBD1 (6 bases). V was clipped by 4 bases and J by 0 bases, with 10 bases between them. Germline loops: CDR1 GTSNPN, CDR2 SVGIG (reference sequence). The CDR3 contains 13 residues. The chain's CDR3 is CAWKTGFSYEQYF. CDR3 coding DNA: TGTGCCTGGAAGACAGGTTTCTCCTACGAGCAGTACTTC.

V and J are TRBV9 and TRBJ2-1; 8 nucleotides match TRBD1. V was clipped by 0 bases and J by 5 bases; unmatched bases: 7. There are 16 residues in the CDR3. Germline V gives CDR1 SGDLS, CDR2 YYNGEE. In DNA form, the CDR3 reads TGTGCCAGCAGCGTAGCAGGGGGCGGGTTGGACAATGAGCAGTTCTTC. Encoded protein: CASSVAGGGLDNEQFF.

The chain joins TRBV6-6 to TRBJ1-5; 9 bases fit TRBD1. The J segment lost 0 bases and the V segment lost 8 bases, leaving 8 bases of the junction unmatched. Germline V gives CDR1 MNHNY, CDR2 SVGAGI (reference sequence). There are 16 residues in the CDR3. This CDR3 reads CASGLLQGASNQPQHF. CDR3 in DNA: TGTGCCAGCGGACTACTACAGGGGGCTAGCAATCAGCCCCAGCATTTT.

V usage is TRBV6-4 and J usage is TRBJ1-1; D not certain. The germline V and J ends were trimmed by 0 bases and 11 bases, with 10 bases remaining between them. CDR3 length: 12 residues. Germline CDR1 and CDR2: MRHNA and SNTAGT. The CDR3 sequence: CASSDSMGWAFF. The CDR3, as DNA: TGTGCCAGCAGTGACTCGATGGGGTGGGCTTTCTTT.

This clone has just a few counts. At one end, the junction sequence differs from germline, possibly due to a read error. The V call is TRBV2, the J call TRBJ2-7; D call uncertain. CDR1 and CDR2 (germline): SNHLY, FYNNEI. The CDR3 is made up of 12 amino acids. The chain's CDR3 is CASREASYEQYF. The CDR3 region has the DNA TGTGCCAGCAGAGAAGCCTCCTACGAGCAGTACTTC.

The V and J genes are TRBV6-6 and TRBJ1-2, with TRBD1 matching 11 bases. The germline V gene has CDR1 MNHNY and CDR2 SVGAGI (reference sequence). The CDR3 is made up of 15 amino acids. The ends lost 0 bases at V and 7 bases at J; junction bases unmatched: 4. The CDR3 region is CASSYSGTGGLGYTF. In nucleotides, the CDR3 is TGTGCCAGCAGTTACTCCGGGACAGGGGGTCTTGGCTACACCTTC.

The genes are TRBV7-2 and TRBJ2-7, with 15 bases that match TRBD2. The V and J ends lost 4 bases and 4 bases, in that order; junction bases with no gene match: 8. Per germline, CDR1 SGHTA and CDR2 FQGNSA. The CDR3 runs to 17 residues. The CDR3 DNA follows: TGTGCCAGCAGCTCAAGGACTAGCGGGGGGGCCGTGTACGAGCAGTACTTC. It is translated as CASSSRTSGGAVYEQYF.

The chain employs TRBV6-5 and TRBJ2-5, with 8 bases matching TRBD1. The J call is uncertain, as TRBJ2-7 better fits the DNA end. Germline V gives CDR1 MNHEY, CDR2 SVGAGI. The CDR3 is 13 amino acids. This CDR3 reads CASSYRQGYEQYF. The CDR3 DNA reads TGTGCCAGCAGTTATCGACAGGGGTACGAGCAGTACTTC.

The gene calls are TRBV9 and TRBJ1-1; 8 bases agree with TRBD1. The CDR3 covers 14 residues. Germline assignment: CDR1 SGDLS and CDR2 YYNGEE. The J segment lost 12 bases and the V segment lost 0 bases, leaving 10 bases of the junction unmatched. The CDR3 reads CASSVGGTGFVTFF. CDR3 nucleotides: TGTGCCAGCAGCGTAGGGGGGACAGGATTTGTGACTTTCTTT.

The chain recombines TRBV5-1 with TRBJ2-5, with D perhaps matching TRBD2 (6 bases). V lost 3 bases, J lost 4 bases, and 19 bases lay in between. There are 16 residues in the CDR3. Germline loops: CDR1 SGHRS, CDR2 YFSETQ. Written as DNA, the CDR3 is TGCGCCAGCAGCTCCGGGGTTCTAGCGCAACGAGAGACCCAGTACTTC. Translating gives CASSSGVLAQRETQYF.

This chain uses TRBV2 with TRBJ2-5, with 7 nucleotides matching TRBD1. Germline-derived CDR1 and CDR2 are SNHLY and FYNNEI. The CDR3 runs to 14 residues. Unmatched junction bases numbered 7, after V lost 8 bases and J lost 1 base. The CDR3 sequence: CASGPTGLQETQYF. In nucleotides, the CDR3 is TGTGCCAGCGGACCGACAGGGCTCCAAGAGACCCAGTACTTC. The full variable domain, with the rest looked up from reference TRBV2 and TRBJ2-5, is EPEVTQTPSHQVTQMGQEVILRCVPISNHLYFYWYRQILGQKVEFLVSFYNNEISEKSEIFDDQFSVERPDGSNFTLKIRSTKLEDSAMYFCASGPTGLQETQYFGPGTRLLVL.

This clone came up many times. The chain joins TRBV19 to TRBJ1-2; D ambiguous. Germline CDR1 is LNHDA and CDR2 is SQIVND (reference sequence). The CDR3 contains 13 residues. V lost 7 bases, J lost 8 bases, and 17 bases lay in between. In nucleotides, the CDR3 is TGTGCCAGTACAAAGGACCGGTATGGCGGCTACACCTTC. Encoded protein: CASTKDRYGGYTF.

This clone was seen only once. CDR3 bases: TGTGCTAGTGGTTTCTCCGGGACAGTCACAGATACGCAGTATTTT. Its translation: CASGFSGTVTDTQYF. The chain couples TRBV12-5 to TRBJ2-3; 7 bases fit TRBD1. Per the germline V gene, CDR1 is LGHNT and CDR2 is FRNRAP. This CDR3 spans 15 amino acids. V trimming: 3 bases; J trimming: 2 bases; junction bases outside the gene matches: 5.

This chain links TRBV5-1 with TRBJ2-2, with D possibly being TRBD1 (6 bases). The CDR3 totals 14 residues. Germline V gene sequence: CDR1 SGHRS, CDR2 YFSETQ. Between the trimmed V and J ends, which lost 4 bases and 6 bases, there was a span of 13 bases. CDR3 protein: CASSPTGSPGELFF. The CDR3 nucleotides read TGCGCCAGCAGCCCTACAGGGAGTCCCGGGGAGCTGTTTTTT.

The CDR3 here is CASSTRGRKTGELFF. Written as DNA, the CDR3 is TGTGCCAGCAGTACCAGGGGGCGAAAGACCGGGGAGCTGTTTTTT. The chain carries TRBV2 and TRBJ2-2, with TRBD1 identical over 8 bases. Per the germline V gene, CDR1 is SNHLY and CDR2 is FYNNEI. The length of the CDR3 is 15 residues. The trim removed 5 bases at V and 5 bases at J, leaving 7 bases unmatched.

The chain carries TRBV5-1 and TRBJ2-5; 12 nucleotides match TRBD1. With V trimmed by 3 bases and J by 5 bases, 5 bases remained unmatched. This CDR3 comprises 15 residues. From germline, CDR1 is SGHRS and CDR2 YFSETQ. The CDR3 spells CASSSGTGGGETQYF. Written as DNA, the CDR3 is TGCGCCAGCAGCTCCGGGACAGGGGGCGGGGAGACCCAGTACTTC.